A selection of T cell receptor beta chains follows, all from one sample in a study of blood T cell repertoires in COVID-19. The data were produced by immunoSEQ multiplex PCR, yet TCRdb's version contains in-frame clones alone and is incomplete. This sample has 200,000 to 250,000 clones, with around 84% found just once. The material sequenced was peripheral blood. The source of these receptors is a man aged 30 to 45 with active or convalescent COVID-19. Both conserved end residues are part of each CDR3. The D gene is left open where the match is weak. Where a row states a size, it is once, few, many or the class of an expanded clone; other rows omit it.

cdr3_aa: CASRQDRLNTEAFF; cdr3_nt: TGTGCCAGCAGACAGGACAGGTTGAACACTGAAGCTTTCTTT; v_call: TRBV27; j_call: TRBJ1-1; d_call: TRBD1; clone_size: -
cdr3_aa: CASSLQGSPYEQYF; cdr3_nt: TGTGCCAGCAGTTTACAGGGGAGCCCCTACGAGCAGTACTTC; v_call: TRBV27; j_call: TRBJ2-7; d_call: -; clone_size: -
cdr3_aa: CASSGGTAYNEQFF; cdr3_nt: TGTGCCAGCAGCGGCGGGACGGCTTACAATGAGCAGTTCTTC; v_call: TRBV2; j_call: TRBJ2-1; d_call: -; clone_size: -
cdr3_aa: CASSHSTAYNEQFF; cdr3_nt: TGTGCCAGCAGCCATTCGACAGCCTACAATGAGCAGTTCTTC; v_call: TRBV7-6; j_call: TRBJ2-1; d_call: -; clone_size: -
cdr3_aa: CATSDSGNTEAFF; cdr3_nt: TGTGCCACCAGTGATTCCGGGAACACTGAAGCTTTCTTT; v_call: TRBV24-1; j_call: TRBJ1-1; d_call: -; clone_size: -
cdr3_aa: CASSLGQIYGYTF; cdr3_nt: TGTGCCAGCTCTCTAGGACAGATCTATGGCTACACCTTC; v_call: TRBV27; j_call: TRBJ1-2; d_call: -; clone_size: -
cdr3_aa: CASSIRGLSEKLFF; cdr3_nt: TGTGCCAGTAGTATCAGAGGGTTAAGTGAAAAACTGTTTTTT; v_call: TRBV19; j_call: TRBJ1-4; d_call: -; clone_size: -
cdr3_aa: CASSPGRNEKLFF; cdr3_nt: TGTGCCAGCTCACCGGGCAGGAATGAAAAACTGTTTTTT; v_call: TRBV18; j_call: TRBJ1-4; d_call: -; clone_size: -
cdr3_aa: CASSHRRLSSYNEQFF; cdr3_nt: TGTGCCAGCAGCCACCGCCGACTGAGCTCCTACAATGAGCAGTTCTTC; v_call: TRBV7-9; j_call: TRBJ2-1; d_call: -; clone_size: -
cdr3_aa: CASSFHRGSYEQYF; cdr3_nt: TGTGCCAGCAGTTTCCACCGCGGGAGCTACGAGCAGTACTTC; v_call: TRBV28; j_call: TRBJ2-7; d_call: TRBD2; clone_size: -
cdr3_aa: CASSNREETQYF; cdr3_nt: TGTGCCAGCAGCAACAGGGAAGAGACCCAGTACTTC; v_call: TRBV2; j_call: TRBJ2-5; d_call: -; clone_size: -
cdr3_aa: CASSQDGRVTEAFF; cdr3_nt: TGTGCCAGCAGCCAAGATGGCAGGGTCACTGAAGCTTTCTTT; v_call: TRBV3-1/TRBV3-2; j_call: TRBJ1-1; d_call: -; clone_size: -
cdr3_aa: CASSESWQGATGNQPQHF; cdr3_nt: TGTGCCAGCAGTGAGTCATGGCAGGGGGCTACAGGCAATCAGCCCCAGCATTTT; v_call: TRBV2; j_call: TRBJ1-5; d_call: TRBD1; clone_size: -
cdr3_aa: CASSHGQGGAFF; cdr3_nt: TGTGCCAGCAGTCACGGACAGGGGGGAGCTTTCTTT; v_call: TRBV12-3/TRBV12-4; j_call: TRBJ1-1; d_call: TRBD1; clone_size: -
cdr3_aa: CASSLGQGHSGNTIYF; cdr3_nt: TGTGCCAGCAGCCTGGGACAGGGCCACTCTGGAAACACCATATATTTT; v_call: TRBV5-6; j_call: TRBJ1-3; d_call: TRBD1; clone_size: -
cdr3_aa: CASSRARQGLGTDTQYF; cdr3_nt: TGTGCCAGCAGTCGCGCCAGACAGGGCCTAGGCACAGATACGCAGTATTTT; v_call: TRBV27; j_call: TRBJ2-3; d_call: TRBD1; clone_size: -
cdr3_aa: CATSDLQGEGKGFGYTF; cdr3_nt: TGTGCCACCAGTGATTTGCAGGGGGAAGGAAAAGGATTTGGCTACACCTTC; v_call: TRBV24-1; j_call: TRBJ1-2; d_call: TRBD1; clone_size: -
cdr3_aa: CASSVAGTSGYNADTQYF; cdr3_nt: TGTGCCAGCAGCGTAGCCGGAACTAGCGGGTATAATGCAGATACGCAGTATTTT; v_call: TRBV9; j_call: TRBJ2-3; d_call: TRBD2; clone_size: -
cdr3_aa: CASSFRAGELGYTF; cdr3_nt: TGCGCCAGCAGCTTTCGGGCAGGGGAACTGGGCTACACCTTC; v_call: TRBV5-1; j_call: TRBJ1-2; d_call: -; clone_size: -
cdr3_aa: CASSPDRATNEKLFF; cdr3_nt: TGTGCCAGCAGCCCCGACAGGGCAACTAATGAAAAACTGTTTTTT; v_call: TRBV5-4; j_call: TRBJ1-4; d_call: TRBD1; clone_size: -
cdr3_aa: CASSINGGANTEAFF; cdr3_nt: TGTGCCAGTAGTATTAACGGCGGGGCGAACACTGAAGCTTTCTTT; v_call: TRBV19; j_call: TRBJ1-1; d_call: -; clone_size: -
cdr3_aa: CAAVRDRGYEQYF; cdr3_nt: TGTGCCGCCGTGCGGGACAGAGGCTACGAGCAGTACTTC; v_call: TRBV6-5; j_call: TRBJ2-7; d_call: -; clone_size: -
cdr3_aa: CASSRGLLAPRSYNEQFF; cdr3_nt: TGCGCCAGCAGCCGCGGGTTACTAGCACCACGCTCCTACAATGAGCAGTTCTTC; v_call: TRBV4-1; j_call: TRBJ2-1; d_call: -; clone_size: -
cdr3_aa: CASSLRTSGYNEQFF; cdr3_nt: TGTGCCAGCAGCTTAAGGACTAGCGGTTACAATGAGCAGTTCTTC; v_call: TRBV13; j_call: TRBJ2-1; d_call: TRBD2; clone_size: -
cdr3_aa: CASNIRSGSNQPQHF; cdr3_nt: TGTGCCAGCAACATACGGTCCGGGAGCAATCAGCCCCAGCATTTT; v_call: TRBV6-5; j_call: TRBJ1-5; d_call: -; clone_size: -
cdr3_aa: CATSDSPGQGRAYEQYF; cdr3_nt: TGTGCCACCAGTGATTCCCCCGGACAGGGGCGAGCCTACGAGCAGTACTTC; v_call: TRBV24-1; j_call: TRBJ2-7; d_call: TRBD1; clone_size: once
cdr3_aa: CASSLYRTGGHGYTF; cdr3_nt: TGTGCCAGCAGCCTCTACCGGACGGGAGGACATGGCTACACCTTC; v_call: TRBV3-1/TRBV3-2; j_call: TRBJ1-2; d_call: -; clone_size: -
cdr3_aa: CASSSNRGTEAFF; cdr3_nt: TGTGCCAGCAGCTCCAACAGGGGAACTGAAGCTTTCTTT; v_call: TRBV11-3; j_call: TRBJ1-1; d_call: TRBD1; clone_size: -
cdr3_aa: CASGEGDEQFF; cdr3_nt: TGTGCCAGCGGGGAGGGGGATGAGCAGTTCTTC; v_call: TRBV27; j_call: TRBJ2-1; d_call: -; clone_size: -
cdr3_aa: CASNLDSNYGYTF; cdr3_nt: TGTGCCAGCAACCTTGACAGTAACTATGGCTACACCTTC; v_call: TRBV6-5; j_call: TRBJ1-2; d_call: -; clone_size: -
cdr3_aa: CASSLQRGGRGDEQFF; cdr3_nt: TGCGCCAGCAGCCTCCAACGGGGCGGGAGAGGTGATGAGCAGTTCTTC; v_call: TRBV4-3; j_call: TRBJ2-1; d_call: TRBD2; clone_size: -
cdr3_aa: CARLHRFSNQPQHF; cdr3_nt: TGTGCCAGGCTTCACAGGTTTAGCAATCAGCCCCAGCATTTT; v_call: TRBV6-7; j_call: TRBJ1-5; d_call: -; clone_size: -
cdr3_aa: CASSKGSGSALSYEQYF; cdr3_nt: TGTGCCAGCAGCAAAGGTAGCGGGAGCGCTCTATCCTACGAGCAGTACTTC; v_call: TRBV21-1; j_call: TRBJ2-7; d_call: -; clone_size: -
cdr3_aa: CASSHAQGAGRNEQFF; cdr3_nt: TGTGCCAGCAGCCATGCACAGGGGGCTGGACGGAATGAGCAGTTCTTC; v_call: TRBV3-1/TRBV3-2; j_call: TRBJ2-1; d_call: TRBD1; clone_size: -
cdr3_aa: CASSFRGSGSPDTQYF; cdr3_nt: TGTGCCAGCAGCTTCCGTGGTAGCGGGAGTCCAGATACGCAGTATTTT; v_call: TRBV3-1/TRBV3-2; j_call: TRBJ2-3; d_call: TRBD2; clone_size: -
cdr3_aa: CASSVGIGRGSTGELFF; cdr3_nt: TGCGCCAGCAGTGTAGGCATTGGCAGGGGATCTACCGGGGAGCTGTTTTTT; v_call: TRBV10-1; j_call: TRBJ2-2; d_call: -; clone_size: -
cdr3_aa: CASSLGGNYGYTF; cdr3_nt: TGTGCCAGCAGTTTGGGGGGTAACTATGGCTACACCTTC; v_call: TRBV27; j_call: TRBJ1-2; d_call: -; clone_size: once
cdr3_aa: CASSQGLAGGRTTGELFF; cdr3_nt: TGCGCCAGCAGCCAAGGACTAGCGGGGGGGCGGACCACCGGGGAGCTGTTTTTT; v_call: TRBV4-3; j_call: TRBJ2-2; d_call: TRBD2; clone_size: -
cdr3_aa: CASSFFTSGAPLEQYF; cdr3_nt: TGTGCCAGCAGTTTTTTTACTAGCGGGGCCCCCCTGGAGCAGTACTTC; v_call: TRBV7-2; j_call: TRBJ2-7; d_call: TRBD2; clone_size: -
cdr3_aa: CASSRGLAGWLDTQYF; cdr3_nt: TGTGCCAGCAGCCGTGGACTAGCGGGATGGTTAGATACGCAGTATTTT; v_call: TRBV21-1; j_call: TRBJ2-3; d_call: -; clone_size: -
cdr3_aa: CASSWTGTYEQYF; cdr3_nt: TGTGCCAGCAGTTGGACTGGTACCTACGAGCAGTACTTC; v_call: TRBV28; j_call: TRBJ2-7; d_call: -; clone_size: -
cdr3_aa: CASSKLDRTRGRSQYF; cdr3_nt: TGTGCCAGCAGCAAATTGGACAGGACCCGTGGAAGGTCCCAGTACTTC; v_call: TRBV21-1; j_call: TRBJ2-5; d_call: -; clone_size: -
cdr3_aa: CATYPGWTGDNYGYTF; cdr3_nt: TGTGCCACCTACCCGGGGTGGACAGGGGATAACTATGGCTACACCTTC; v_call: TRBV15; j_call: TRBJ1-2; d_call: TRBD1; clone_size: -
cdr3_aa: CASSPGTGGSYGYTF; cdr3_nt: TGTGCCAGCAGTCCCGGGACAGGGGGTTCTTATGGCTACACCTTC; v_call: TRBV27; j_call: TRBJ1-2; d_call: TRBD1; clone_size: few
cdr3_aa: CASSSAGGPGNIQYF; cdr3_nt: TGTGCCAGCAGTTCGGCGGGGGGGCCCGGAAACATTCAGTACTTC; v_call: TRBV6-5; j_call: TRBJ2-4; d_call: TRBD2; clone_size: -